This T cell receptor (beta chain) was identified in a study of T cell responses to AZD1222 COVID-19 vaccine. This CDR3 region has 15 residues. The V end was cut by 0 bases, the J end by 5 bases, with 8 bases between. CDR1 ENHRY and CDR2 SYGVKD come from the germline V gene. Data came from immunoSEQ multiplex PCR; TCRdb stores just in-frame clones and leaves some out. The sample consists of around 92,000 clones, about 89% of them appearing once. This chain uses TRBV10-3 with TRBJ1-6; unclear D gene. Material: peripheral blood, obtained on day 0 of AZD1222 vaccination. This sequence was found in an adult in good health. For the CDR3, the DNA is TGTGCCATCAGTGAGTCGAACGGGAATAATTCACCCCTCCACTTT. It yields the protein CAISESNGNNSPLHF.